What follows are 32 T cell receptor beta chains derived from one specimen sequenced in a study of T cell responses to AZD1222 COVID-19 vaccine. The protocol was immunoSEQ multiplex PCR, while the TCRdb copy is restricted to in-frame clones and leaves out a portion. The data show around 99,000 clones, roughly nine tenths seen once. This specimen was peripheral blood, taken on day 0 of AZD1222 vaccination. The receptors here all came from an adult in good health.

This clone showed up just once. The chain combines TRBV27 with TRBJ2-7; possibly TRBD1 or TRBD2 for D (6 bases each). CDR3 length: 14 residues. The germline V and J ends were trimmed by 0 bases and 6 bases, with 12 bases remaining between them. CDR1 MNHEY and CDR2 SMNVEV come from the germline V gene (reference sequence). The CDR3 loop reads CASSLSVQGGEQYF. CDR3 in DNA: TGTGCCAGCAGTTTATCGGTACAGGGAGGCGAGCAGTACTTC.

The CDR3 loop reads CAWSVKGFSPLHF. In nucleotides, the CDR3 is TGTGCCTGGAGCGTTAAGGGCTTTTCACCCCTCCACTTT. This chain connects TRBV30 to TRBJ1-6, with unresolved D. Trimming shortened V by 3 bases and J by 9 bases, and 12 bases separated the two germline ends. This CDR3 is built from 13 residues. In germline, CDR1 is GTSNPN, CDR2 SVGIG (reference sequence). The full variable domain, completed using reference TRBV30 and TRBJ1-6, is SQTIHQWPATLVQPVGSPLSLECTVEGTSNPNLYWYRQAAGRGLQLLFYSVGIGQISSEVPQNLSASRPQDRQFILSSKKLLLSDSGFYLCAWSVKGFSPLHFGNGTRLTVT.

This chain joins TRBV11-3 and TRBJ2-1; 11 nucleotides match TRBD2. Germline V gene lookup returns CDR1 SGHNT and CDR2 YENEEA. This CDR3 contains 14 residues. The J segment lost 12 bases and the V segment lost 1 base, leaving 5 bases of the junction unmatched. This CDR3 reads CASSLGTSGFRQFF. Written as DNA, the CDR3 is TGTGCCAGCAGCTTAGGGACTAGCGGGTTTCGGCAGTTCTTC.

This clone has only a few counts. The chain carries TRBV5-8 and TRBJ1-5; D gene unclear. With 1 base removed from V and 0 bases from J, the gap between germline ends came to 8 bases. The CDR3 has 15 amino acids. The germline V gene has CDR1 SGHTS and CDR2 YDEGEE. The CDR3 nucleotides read TGTGCCAGCAGCTTGCGAATGTATAGCAATCAGCCCCAGCATTTT. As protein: CASSLRMYSNQPQHF.

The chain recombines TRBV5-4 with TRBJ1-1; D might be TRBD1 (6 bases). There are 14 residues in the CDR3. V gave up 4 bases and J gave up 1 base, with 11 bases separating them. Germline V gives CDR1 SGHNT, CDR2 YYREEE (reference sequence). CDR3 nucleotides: TGTGCCAGCAGCAAGGACAGCCGGAACACTGAAGCTTTCTTT. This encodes CASSKDSRNTEAFF.

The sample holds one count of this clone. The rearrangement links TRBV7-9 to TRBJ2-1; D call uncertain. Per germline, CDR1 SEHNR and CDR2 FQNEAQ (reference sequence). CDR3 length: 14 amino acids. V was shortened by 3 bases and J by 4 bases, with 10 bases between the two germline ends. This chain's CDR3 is CASSFPPDYNEQFF. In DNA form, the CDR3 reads TGTGCCAGCAGCTTTCCCCCGGATTACAATGAGCAGTTCTTC.

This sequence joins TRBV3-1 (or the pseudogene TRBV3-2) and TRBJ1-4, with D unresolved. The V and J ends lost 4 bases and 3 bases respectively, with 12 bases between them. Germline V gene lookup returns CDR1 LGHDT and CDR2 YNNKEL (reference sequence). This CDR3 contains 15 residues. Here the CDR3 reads CASSLMDGANEKLFF. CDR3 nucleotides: TGTGCCAGCAGCCTTATGGACGGCGCTAATGAAAAACTGTTTTTT.

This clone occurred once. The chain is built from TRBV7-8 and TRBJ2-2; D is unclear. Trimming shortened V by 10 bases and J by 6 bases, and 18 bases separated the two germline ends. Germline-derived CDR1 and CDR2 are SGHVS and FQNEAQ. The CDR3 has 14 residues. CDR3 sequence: CATKHLGSAGELFF. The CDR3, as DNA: TGTGCCACCAAGCACCTAGGTTCCGCCGGGGAGCTGTTTTTT.

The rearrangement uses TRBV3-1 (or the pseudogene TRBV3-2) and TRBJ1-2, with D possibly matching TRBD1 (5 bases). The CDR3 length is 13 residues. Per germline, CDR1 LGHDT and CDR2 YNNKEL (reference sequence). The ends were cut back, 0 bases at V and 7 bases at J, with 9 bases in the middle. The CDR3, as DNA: TGTGCCAGCAGCCAAGATCTAAGGGGTGGCTACACCTTC. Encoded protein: CASSQDLRGGYTF.

CDR3 in DNA: TGTGCCCAAACAGACTCTGGAAACACCATATATTTT. Protein product: CAQTDSGNTIYF. V is TRBV7-9 and J is TRBJ1-3; no firm D call. V lost 11 bases to trimming and J lost 0 bases, with 8 bases between them. Germline V gene lookup returns CDR1 SEHNR and CDR2 FQNEAQ (reference sequence). This CDR3 contains 12 residues.

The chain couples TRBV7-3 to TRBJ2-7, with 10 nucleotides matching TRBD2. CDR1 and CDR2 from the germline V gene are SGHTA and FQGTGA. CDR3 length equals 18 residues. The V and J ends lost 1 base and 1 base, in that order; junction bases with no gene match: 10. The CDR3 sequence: CASSLNNGRSGGSYEQYF. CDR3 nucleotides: TGTGCCAGCAGCTTAAACAACGGACGTAGCGGGGGGTCCTACGAGCAGTACTTC.

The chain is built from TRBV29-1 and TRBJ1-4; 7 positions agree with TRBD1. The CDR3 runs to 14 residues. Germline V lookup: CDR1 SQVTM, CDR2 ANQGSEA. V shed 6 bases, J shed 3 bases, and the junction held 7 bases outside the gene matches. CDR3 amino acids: CSVATQGANEKLFF. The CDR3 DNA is TGCAGCGTCGCTACCCAGGGGGCTAATGAAAAACTGTTTTTT.

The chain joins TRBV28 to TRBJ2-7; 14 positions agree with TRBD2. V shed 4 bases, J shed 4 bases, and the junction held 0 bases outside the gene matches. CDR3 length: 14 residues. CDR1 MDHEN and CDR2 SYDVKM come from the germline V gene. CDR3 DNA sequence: TGTGCCAGCAGTTGGACTAGCGGGAGGTACGAGCAGTACTTC. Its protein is CASSWTSGRYEQYF.

The CDR3 sequence is CASSGSYSNQPQHF. The DNA of the CDR3 is TGTGCCAGCAGCGGCAGCTATAGCAATCAGCCCCAGCATTTT. The rearrangement links TRBV9 to TRBJ1-5; D not resolved. CDR3 length equals 14 residues. CDR1 and CDR2 from the germline V gene are SGDLS and YYNGEE. V lost 3 bases and J 0 bases, leaving 7 bases between the germline ends.

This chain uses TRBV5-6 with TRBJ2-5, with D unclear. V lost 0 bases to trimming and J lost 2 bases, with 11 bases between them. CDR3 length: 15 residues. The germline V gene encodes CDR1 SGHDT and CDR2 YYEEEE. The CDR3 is CASSLAMATQETQYF. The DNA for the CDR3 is TGTGCCAGCAGCTTGGCCATGGCGACGCAAGAGACCCAGTACTTC.

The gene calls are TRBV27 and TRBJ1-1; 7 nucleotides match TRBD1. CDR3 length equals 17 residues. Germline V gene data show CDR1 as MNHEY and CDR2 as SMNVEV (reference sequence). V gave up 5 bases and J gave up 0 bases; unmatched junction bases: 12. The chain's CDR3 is CASSLHPGQDMNTEAFF. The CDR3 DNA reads TGTGCCAGCAGTCTCCATCCAGGACAGGACATGAACACTGAAGCTTTCTTT.

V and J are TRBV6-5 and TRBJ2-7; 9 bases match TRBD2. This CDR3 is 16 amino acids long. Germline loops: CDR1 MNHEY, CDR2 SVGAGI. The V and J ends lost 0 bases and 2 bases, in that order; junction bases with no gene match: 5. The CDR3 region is CASSYSRVAGAYEQYF. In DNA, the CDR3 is TGTGCCAGCAGTTACTCGAGAGTAGCGGGGGCCTACGAGCAGTACTTC.

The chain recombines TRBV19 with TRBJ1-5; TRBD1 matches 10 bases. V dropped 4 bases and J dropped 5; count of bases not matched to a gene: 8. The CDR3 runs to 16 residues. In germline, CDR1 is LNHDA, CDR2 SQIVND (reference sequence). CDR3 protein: CASSTRDRGWDQPQHF. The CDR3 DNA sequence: TGTGCCAGTAGTACCAGGGACAGGGGATGGGATCAGCCCCAGCATTTT.

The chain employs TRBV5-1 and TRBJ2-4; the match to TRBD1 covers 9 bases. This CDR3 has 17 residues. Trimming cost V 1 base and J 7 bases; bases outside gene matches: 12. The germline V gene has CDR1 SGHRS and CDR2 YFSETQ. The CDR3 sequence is CASSLKTGTGNDNIQYF. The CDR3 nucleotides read TGCGCCAGCAGCTTGAAGACCGGGACAGGGAACGACAACATTCAGTACTTC.

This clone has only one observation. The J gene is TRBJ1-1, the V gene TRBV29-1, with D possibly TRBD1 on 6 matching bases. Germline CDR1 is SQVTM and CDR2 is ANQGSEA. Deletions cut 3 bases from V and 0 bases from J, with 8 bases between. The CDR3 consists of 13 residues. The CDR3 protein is CSVDRGMNTEAFF. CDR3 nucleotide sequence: TGCAGCGTTGACAGGGGTATGAACACTGAAGCTTTCTTT.

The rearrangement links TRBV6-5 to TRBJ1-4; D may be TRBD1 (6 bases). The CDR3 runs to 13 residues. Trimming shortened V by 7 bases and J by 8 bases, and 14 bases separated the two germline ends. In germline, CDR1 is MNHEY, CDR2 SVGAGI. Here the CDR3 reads CASIRDNSEKLFF. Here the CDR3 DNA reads TGTGCCAGCATTCGGGACAATTCCGAAAAACTGTTTTTT.

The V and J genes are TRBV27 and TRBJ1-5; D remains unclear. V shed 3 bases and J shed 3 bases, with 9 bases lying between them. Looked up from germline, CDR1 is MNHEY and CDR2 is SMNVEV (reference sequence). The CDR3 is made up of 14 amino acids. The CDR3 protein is CASSFGRFNQPQHF. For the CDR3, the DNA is TGTGCCAGCAGTTTTGGGCGGTTCAATCAGCCCCAGCATTTT.

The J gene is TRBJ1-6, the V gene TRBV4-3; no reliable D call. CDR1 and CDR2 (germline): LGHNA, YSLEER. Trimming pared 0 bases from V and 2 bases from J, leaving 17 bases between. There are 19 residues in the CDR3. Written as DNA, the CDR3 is TGCGCCAGCAGCCAAGATCGATTAGGGCCGTTCGCCTATAATTCACCCCTCCACTTT. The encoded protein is CASSQDRLGPFAYNSPLHF.

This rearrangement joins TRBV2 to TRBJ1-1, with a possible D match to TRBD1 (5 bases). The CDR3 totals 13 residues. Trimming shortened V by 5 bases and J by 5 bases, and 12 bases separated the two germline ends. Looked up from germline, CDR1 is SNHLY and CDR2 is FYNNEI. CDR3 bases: TGTGCCAGCAGTCCCGGGGAGGGGACTGAAGCTTTCTTT. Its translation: CASSPGEGTEAFF. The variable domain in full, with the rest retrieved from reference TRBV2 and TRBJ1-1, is EPEVTQTPSHQVTQMGQEVILRCVPISNHLYFYWYRQILGQKVEFLVSFYNNEISEKSEIFDDQFSVERPDGSNFTLKIRSTKLEDSAMYFCASSPGEGTEAFFGQGTRLTVV.

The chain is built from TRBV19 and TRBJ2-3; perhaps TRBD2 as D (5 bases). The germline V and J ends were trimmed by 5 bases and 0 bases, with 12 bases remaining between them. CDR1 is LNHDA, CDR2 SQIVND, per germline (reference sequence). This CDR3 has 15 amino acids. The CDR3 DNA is TGTGCCAGTAGTGCAGCGGATACTAGCACAGATACGCAGTATTTT. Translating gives CASSAADTSTDTQYF.

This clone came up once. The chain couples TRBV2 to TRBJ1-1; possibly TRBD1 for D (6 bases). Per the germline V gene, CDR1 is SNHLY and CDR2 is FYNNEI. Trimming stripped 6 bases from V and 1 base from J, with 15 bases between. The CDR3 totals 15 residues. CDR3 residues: CASRDGTWANTEAFF. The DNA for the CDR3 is TGTGCCAGCAGGGACGGGACATGGGCGAACACTGAAGCTTTCTTT. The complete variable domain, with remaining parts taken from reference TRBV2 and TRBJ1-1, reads EPEVTQTPSHQVTQMGQEVILRCVPISNHLYFYWYRQILGQKVEFLVSFYNNEISEKSEIFDDQFSVERPDGSNFTLKIRSTKLEDSAMYFCASRDGTWANTEAFFGQGTRLTVV.

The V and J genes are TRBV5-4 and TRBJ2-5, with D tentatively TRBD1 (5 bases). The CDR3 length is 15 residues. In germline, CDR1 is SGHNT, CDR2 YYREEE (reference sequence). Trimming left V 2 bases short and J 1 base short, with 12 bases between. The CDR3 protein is CASSFGRQGQETQYF. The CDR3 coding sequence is TGTGCCAGCAGCTTCGGGCGGCAGGGCCAAGAGACCCAGTACTTC.

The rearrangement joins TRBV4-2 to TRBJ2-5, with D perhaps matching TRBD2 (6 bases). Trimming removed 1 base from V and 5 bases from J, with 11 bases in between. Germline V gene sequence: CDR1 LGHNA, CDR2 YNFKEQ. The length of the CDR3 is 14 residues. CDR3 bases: TGTGCCAGCAGCCAAGCGGAGGGGTTGGAGACCCAGTACTTC. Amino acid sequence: CASSQAEGLETQYF.

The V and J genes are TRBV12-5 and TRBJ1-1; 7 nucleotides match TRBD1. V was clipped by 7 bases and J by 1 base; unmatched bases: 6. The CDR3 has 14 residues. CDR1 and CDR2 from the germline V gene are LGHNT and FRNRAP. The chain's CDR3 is CASALDRANTEAFF. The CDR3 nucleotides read TGTGCTAGTGCCCTCGACAGGGCGAACACTGAAGCTTTCTTT.

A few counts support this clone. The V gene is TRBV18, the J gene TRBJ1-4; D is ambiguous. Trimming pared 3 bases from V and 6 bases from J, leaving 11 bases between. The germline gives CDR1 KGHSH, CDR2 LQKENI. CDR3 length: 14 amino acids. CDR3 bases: TGTGCCAGCTCACCGATGGGGAGGGATGAAAAACTGTTTTTT. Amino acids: CASSPMGRDEKLFF.

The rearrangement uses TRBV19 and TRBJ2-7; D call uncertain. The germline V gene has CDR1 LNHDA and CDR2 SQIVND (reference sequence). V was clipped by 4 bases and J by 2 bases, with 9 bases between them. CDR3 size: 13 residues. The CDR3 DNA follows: TGTGCCAGTAGTACCGCCGCGACCTACGAGCAGTACTTC. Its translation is CASSTAATYEQYF.

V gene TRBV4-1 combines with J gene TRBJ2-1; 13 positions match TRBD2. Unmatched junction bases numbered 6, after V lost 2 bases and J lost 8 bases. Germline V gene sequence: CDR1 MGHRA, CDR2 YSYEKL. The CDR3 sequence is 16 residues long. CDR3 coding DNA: TGCGCCAGCAGCCAACCTACTAGCGGGAGGGCCCATGAGCAGTTCTTC. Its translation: CASSQPTSGRAHEQFF.